A selection of T cell receptor beta chains follows, all from one sample in a study of control samples from healthy donors and cancer patients. Assay: immunoSEQ multiplex PCR; the TCRdb copy retains only in-frame clones and omits some. This sample has around 130,000 clones, with just under 90% found just once. Specimen: blood. These receptors originate from a man aged 25-45 years in good health. Both conserved end residues are part of each CDR3. The order of the fields is CDR3 protein, CDR3 DNA, J gene, clone size, D gene, V gene. A D gene is named only where the DNA matches it firmly. Clone size is given for some rows only: seen once, a few or many times, or a class if the clone is expanded.

CDR3aa: CATSKPSRDTQYF; CDR3nt: TGTGCCACCAGCAAACCTAGTAGAGATACGCAGTATTTT; j_gene: TRBJ2-3; abundance: NA; d_gene: NA; v_gene: TRBV15
CDR3aa: CASSDRDSGNTIYF; CDR3nt: TGTGCCAGCAGTGACAGGGACTCTGGAAACACCATATATTTT; j_gene: TRBJ1-3; abundance: once; d_gene: NA; v_gene: TRBV2
CDR3aa: CASGANVLTF; CDR3nt: TGTGCCAGCGGAGCCAACGTCCTGACTTTC; j_gene: TRBJ2-6; abundance: NA; d_gene: NA; v_gene: TRBV3-1/TRBV3-2
CDR3aa: CSVLQQLDSYEQYF; CDR3nt: TGCAGCGTCCTACAGCAACTTGACTCCTACGAGCAGTACTTC; j_gene: TRBJ2-7; abundance: few; d_gene: NA; v_gene: TRBV29-1
CDR3aa: CASSMRDSNQPQHF; CDR3nt: TGTGCCAGTAGTATGAGGGATAGCAATCAGCCCCAGCATTTT; j_gene: TRBJ1-5; abundance: NA; d_gene: NA; v_gene: TRBV19
CDR3aa: CAWSDNSGANVLTF; CDR3nt: TGTGCCTGGAGTGATAACTCTGGGGCCAACGTCCTGACTTTC; j_gene: TRBJ2-6; abundance: NA; d_gene: NA; v_gene: TRBV30
CDR3aa: CASTPFWGGNQPQHF; CDR3nt: TGTGCCAGCACTCCATTCTGGGGGGGAAATCAGCCCCAGCATTTT; j_gene: TRBJ1-5; abundance: NA; d_gene: NA; v_gene: TRBV6-5
CDR3aa: CASSPFRASGGHFQETQYF; CDR3nt: TGTGCCAGCTCACCTTTTCGGGCTAGCGGGGGGCACTTTCAAGAGACCCAGTACTTC; j_gene: TRBJ2-5; abundance: NA; d_gene: TRBD2; v_gene: TRBV18
CDR3aa: CASSWGRGAEAFF; CDR3nt: TGTGCCAGCAGCTGGGGCAGGGGCGCTGAAGCTTTCTTT; j_gene: TRBJ1-1; abundance: NA; d_gene: NA; v_gene: TRBV13
CDR3aa: CASSPTGTGPRDQPQHF; CDR3nt: TGTGCCAGCAGTCCAACTGGGACAGGGCCCAGGGATCAGCCCCAGCATTTT; j_gene: TRBJ1-5; abundance: once; d_gene: TRBD1; v_gene: TRBV28
CDR3aa: CASSQGLATDTQYF; CDR3nt: TGTGCCAGCAGCCAGGGACTAGCGACAGATACGCAGTATTTT; j_gene: TRBJ2-3; abundance: NA; d_gene: TRBD2; v_gene: TRBV7-2
CDR3aa: CASGGFRESYGYTF; CDR3nt: TGTGCCAGCGGGGGGTTCAGGGAATCATATGGCTACACCTTC; j_gene: TRBJ1-2; abundance: NA; d_gene: NA; v_gene: TRBV5-4
CDR3aa: CASSMPLGSTEAFF; CDR3nt: TGTGCCAGTAGTATGCCCCTTGGGAGCACTGAAGCTTTCTTT; j_gene: TRBJ1-1; abundance: NA; d_gene: NA; v_gene: TRBV19
CDR3aa: CASRPNPPGTGGTGELFF; CDR3nt: TGTGCCAGCAGACCAAATCCTCCCGGGACAGGGGGAACCGGGGAGCTGTTTTTT; j_gene: TRBJ2-2; abundance: few; d_gene: TRBD1; v_gene: TRBV28
CDR3aa: CASSLATGGYYGYTF; CDR3nt: TGTGCCAGCAGCTTAGCGACAGGGGGATACTATGGCTACACCTTC; j_gene: TRBJ1-2; abundance: NA; d_gene: TRBD1; v_gene: TRBV5-4
CDR3aa: CASSTNARGETQYF; CDR3nt: TGTGCCAGCAGCACGAACGCTCGCGGAGAGACCCAGTACTTC; j_gene: TRBJ2-5; abundance: NA; d_gene: NA; v_gene: TRBV11-1
CDR3aa: CASRKDRGTGNTIYF; CDR3nt: TGTGCCAGCAGAAAAGACAGGGGGACTGGAAACACCATATATTTT; j_gene: TRBJ1-3; abundance: NA; d_gene: TRBD1; v_gene: TRBV9
CDR3aa: CAISGGPLLHNEQFF; CDR3nt: TGTGCCATCAGTGGGGGACCTCTACTCCACAATGAGCAGTTCTTC; j_gene: TRBJ2-1; abundance: few; d_gene: NA; v_gene: TRBV10-3
CDR3aa: CASSRNTGGLDEQYF; CDR3nt: TGTGCCAGCAGTCGTAATACAGGGGGCCTCGACGAGCAGTACTTC; j_gene: TRBJ2-7; abundance: NA; d_gene: TRBD1; v_gene: TRBV11-2
CDR3aa: CASSPTGTETQYF; CDR3nt: TGTGCCAGCAGTCCAACAGGGACAGAGACCCAGTACTTC; j_gene: TRBJ2-5; abundance: NA; d_gene: NA; v_gene: TRBV6-5
CDR3aa: CASWGVGQPQHF; CDR3nt: TGTGCCAGCTGGGGGGTGGGCCAGCCCCAGCATTTT; j_gene: TRBJ1-5; abundance: NA; d_gene: NA; v_gene: TRBV27
CDR3aa: CASSFEDRGGQPQHF; CDR3nt: TGTGCCAGCAGCTTTGAGGACAGGGGAGGCCAGCCCCAGCATTTT; j_gene: TRBJ1-5; abundance: NA; d_gene: TRBD1; v_gene: TRBV5-8
CDR3aa: CASHPLAGDQETQYF; CDR3nt: TGTGCCAGCCACCCCCTAGCGGGGGATCAAGAGACCCAGTACTTC; j_gene: TRBJ2-5; abundance: NA; d_gene: TRBD2; v_gene: TRBV7-9
CDR3aa: CASSLVGNTEAFF; CDR3nt: TGTGCCAGCAGCTTAGTTGGGAACACTGAAGCTTTCTTT; j_gene: TRBJ1-1; abundance: NA; d_gene: NA; v_gene: TRBV11-3
CDR3aa: CASQRTTNEKLFF; CDR3nt: TGTGCCAGTCAGCGTACTACTAATGAAAAACTGTTTTTT; j_gene: TRBJ1-4; abundance: NA; d_gene: NA; v_gene: TRBV28
CDR3aa: CSARDRGSTGELFF; CDR3nt: TGCAGTGCTCGTGACAGGGGTTCTACCGGGGAGCTGTTTTTT; j_gene: TRBJ2-2; abundance: NA; d_gene: TRBD1; v_gene: TRBV20-1
CDR3aa: CASSQWSELGQGPNTGELFF; CDR3nt: TGCGCCAGCAGCCAATGGTCCGAACTCGGACAGGGTCCGAACACCGGGGAGCTGTTTTTT; j_gene: TRBJ2-2; abundance: NA; d_gene: TRBD1; v_gene: TRBV4-1
CDR3aa: CASSLDVGSNQPQHF; CDR3nt: TGTGCCAGCAGCTTAGATGTGGGTAGCAATCAGCCCCAGCATTTT; j_gene: TRBJ1-5; abundance: NA; d_gene: NA; v_gene: TRBV11-2
CDR3aa: CASSPDLGAYNEQFF; CDR3nt: TGTGCCAGCAGCCCGGACCTTGGGGCCTACAATGAGCAGTTCTTC; j_gene: TRBJ2-1; abundance: NA; d_gene: NA; v_gene: TRBV11-3
CDR3aa: CASSVEDSNQPQHF; CDR3nt: TGTGCCAGCAGTGTAGAGGATAGCAATCAGCCCCAGCATTTT; j_gene: TRBJ1-5; abundance: NA; d_gene: NA; v_gene: TRBV25-1
CDR3aa: CASSLAPPGQRGPTKNIQYF; CDR3nt: TGTGCCAGCAGCTTAGCCCCCCCGGGACAGCGGGGACCTACCAAAAACATTCAGTACTTC; j_gene: TRBJ2-4; abundance: NA; d_gene: NA; v_gene: TRBV7-8
CDR3aa: CASRKGQGSTEAFF; CDR3nt: TGTGCCAGCCGAAAGGGGCAGGGAAGCACTGAAGCTTTCTTT; j_gene: TRBJ1-1; abundance: NA; d_gene: NA; v_gene: TRBV6-5
CDR3aa: CAWSVSEFQPQHF; CDR3nt: TGTGCCTGGAGTGTGTCTGAGTTTCAGCCCCAGCATTTT; j_gene: TRBJ1-5; abundance: NA; d_gene: NA; v_gene: TRBV30
CDR3aa: CASSSLDVNYGYTF; CDR3nt: TGTGCCAGCAGCTCCCTAGATGTTAACTATGGCTACACCTTC; j_gene: TRBJ1-2; abundance: NA; d_gene: NA; v_gene: TRBV7-9
CDR3aa: CASRPGKNDGYTF; CDR3nt: TGCGCCAGCCGACCAGGGAAAAACGATGGCTACACCTTC; j_gene: TRBJ1-2; abundance: NA; d_gene: NA; v_gene: TRBV10-1
CDR3aa: CASSFSGSGYTF; CDR3nt: TGTGCCAGCAGTTTTTCGGGAAGTGGCTACACCTTC; j_gene: TRBJ1-2; abundance: NA; d_gene: NA; v_gene: TRBV12-3/TRBV12-4
CDR3aa: CASSLGGQGSGGELFF; CDR3nt: TGTGCCAGCAGCCTGGGGGGACAGGGATCGGGCGGGGAGCTGTTTTTT; j_gene: TRBJ2-2; abundance: NA; d_gene: TRBD1; v_gene: TRBV3-1/TRBV3-2
CDR3aa: CASSEGGSGIKYEQYF; CDR3nt: TGTGCCAGCAGTGAAGGAGGGTCAGGGATTAAGTACGAGCAGTACTTC; j_gene: TRBJ2-7; abundance: NA; d_gene: NA; v_gene: TRBV2
CDR3aa: CASSLKGYTEAFF; CDR3nt: TGTGCCAGCAGCTTAAAGGGGTACACTGAAGCTTTCTTT; j_gene: TRBJ1-1; abundance: NA; d_gene: NA; v_gene: TRBV12-1
CDR3aa: CAISRGTYNEQFF; CDR3nt: TGTGCCATCTCTCGGGGGACCTACAATGAGCAGTTCTTC; j_gene: TRBJ2-1; abundance: NA; d_gene: NA; v_gene: TRBV6-1
CDR3aa: CSTRETGQGEAFF; CDR3nt: TGCAGCACCCGAGAGACGGGGCAGGGGGAAGCTTTCTTT; j_gene: TRBJ1-1; abundance: few; d_gene: NA; v_gene: TRBV29-1
CDR3aa: CASSLWENTEAFF; CDR3nt: TGTGCCAGCAGTTTATGGGAGAACACTGAAGCTTTCTTT; j_gene: TRBJ1-1; abundance: once; d_gene: NA; v_gene: TRBV12-3/TRBV12-4
CDR3aa: CASSLTGTGWEKLFF; CDR3nt: TGTGCCAGCAGTCTAACCGGGACAGGTTGGGAAAAACTGTTTTTT; j_gene: TRBJ1-4; abundance: NA; d_gene: TRBD1; v_gene: TRBV27
CDR3aa: CASSLSDIPNNEQFF; CDR3nt: TGTGCCAGCAGCTTATCAGATATCCCGAACAATGAGCAGTTCTTC; j_gene: TRBJ2-1; abundance: NA; d_gene: NA; v_gene: TRBV7-3
CDR3aa: CASSLVRPAGLQETQYF; CDR3nt: TGTGCCAGCAGCTTAGTTCGGCCAGCGGGACTCCAAGAGACCCAGTACTTC; j_gene: TRBJ2-5; abundance: once; d_gene: TRBD2; v_gene: TRBV7-9
CDR3aa: CASSTGQGASWTGELFF; CDR3nt: TGTGCCAGCAGTACCGGACAGGGGGCAAGTTGGACCGGGGAGCTGTTTTTT; j_gene: TRBJ2-2; abundance: NA; d_gene: TRBD1; v_gene: TRBV27
CDR3aa: CASRVQGIPGELFF; CDR3nt: TGTGCCAGCAGGGTACAGGGAATTCCCGGGGAGCTGTTTTTT; j_gene: TRBJ2-2; abundance: NA; d_gene: NA; v_gene: TRBV2
CDR3aa: CAWRKGLGYTF; CDR3nt: TGTGCCTGGAGAAAAGGTTTGGGCTACACCTTC; j_gene: TRBJ1-2; abundance: NA; d_gene: NA; v_gene: TRBV30
CDR3aa: CASSSGTVPSETQYF; CDR3nt: TGTGCCAGCAGTTCGGGAACAGTACCCTCAGAGACCCAGTACTTC; j_gene: TRBJ2-5; abundance: NA; d_gene: NA; v_gene: TRBV7-9